This T cell receptor (beta chain) was identified during a study of blood T cell repertoires in COVID-19. Across the whole study: PBMCs, B-cell-depleted T cells, or T cells were the source of the cDNA or gDNA that made up the material.

The cohort comprised adults aged about 18 to 100 years residing in approximately 25 US areas. This clone came up once. Profiled with immunoSEQ multiplex PCR; TCRdb holds only in-frame clones, not every one. The profile shows 220,000 or so clones, about four fifths of them singletons. The sample taken for sequencing was PBMCs or T cells enriched from blood (not recorded which). This clonotype was obtained from a woman aged 40 to 50 who had recovered from COVID-19.

For the CDR3, the DNA is TGCGCCAGCAGCTTGAGCGTAGCTCCCACCGGGGAGCTGTTTTTT. It is translated as CASSLSVAPTGELFF. The genes are TRBV5-1 and TRBJ2-2; D gene uncertain. Germline values: CDR1 SGHRS, CDR2 YFSETQ. The V gene lost 1 base and the J gene lost 4 bases, with 11 bases spanning the gap. The CDR3 runs to 15 residues.